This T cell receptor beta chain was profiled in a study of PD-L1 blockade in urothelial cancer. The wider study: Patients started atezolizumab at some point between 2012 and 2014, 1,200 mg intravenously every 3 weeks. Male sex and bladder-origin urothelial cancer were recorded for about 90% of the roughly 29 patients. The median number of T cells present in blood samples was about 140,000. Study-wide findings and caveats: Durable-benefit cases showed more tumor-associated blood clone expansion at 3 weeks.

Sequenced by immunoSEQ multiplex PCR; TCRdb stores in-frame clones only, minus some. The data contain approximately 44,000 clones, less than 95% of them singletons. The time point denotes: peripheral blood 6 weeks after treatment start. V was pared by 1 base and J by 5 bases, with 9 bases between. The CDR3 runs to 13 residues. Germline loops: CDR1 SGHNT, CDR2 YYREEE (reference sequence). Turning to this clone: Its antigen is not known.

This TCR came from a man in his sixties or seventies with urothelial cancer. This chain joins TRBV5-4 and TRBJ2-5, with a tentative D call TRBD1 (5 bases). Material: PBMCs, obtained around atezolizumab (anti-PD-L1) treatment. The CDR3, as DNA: TGTGCCAGCAGCTTGCCAGGGTGGGAGACCCAGTACTTC. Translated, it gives CASSLPGWETQYF.